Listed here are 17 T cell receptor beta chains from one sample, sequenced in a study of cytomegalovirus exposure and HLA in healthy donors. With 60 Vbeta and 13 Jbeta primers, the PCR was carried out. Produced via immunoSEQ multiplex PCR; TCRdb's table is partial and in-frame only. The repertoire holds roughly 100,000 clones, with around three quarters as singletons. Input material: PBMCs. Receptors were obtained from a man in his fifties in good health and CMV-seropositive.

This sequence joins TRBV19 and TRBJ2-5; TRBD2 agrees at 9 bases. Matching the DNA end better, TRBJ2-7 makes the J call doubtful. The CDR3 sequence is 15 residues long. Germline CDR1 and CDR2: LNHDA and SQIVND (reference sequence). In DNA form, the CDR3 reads TGTGCCAGTAGTATAGCACTTAGCGGGAGTTACGAGCAGTACTTC. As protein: CASSIALSGSYEQYF.

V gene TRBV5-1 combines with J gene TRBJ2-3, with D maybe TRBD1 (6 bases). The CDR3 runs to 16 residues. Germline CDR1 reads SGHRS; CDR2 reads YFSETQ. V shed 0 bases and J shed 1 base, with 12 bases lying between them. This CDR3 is CASSLVGAGGTDTQYF. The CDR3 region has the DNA TGCGCCAGCAGCTTGGTGGGGGCCGGGGGCACAGATACGCAGTATTTT.

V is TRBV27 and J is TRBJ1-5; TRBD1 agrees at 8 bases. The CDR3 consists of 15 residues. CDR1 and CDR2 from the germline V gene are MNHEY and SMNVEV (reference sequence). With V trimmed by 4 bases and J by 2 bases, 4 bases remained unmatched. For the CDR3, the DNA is TGTGCCAGCAGTTCGGGACAGGTGGGCAATCAGCCCCAGCATTTT. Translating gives CASSSGQVGNQPQHF.

DNA of the CDR3: TGCAGCGTTGAAGAGGGGGGGTCGACCCAGTACTTC. Its protein product is CSVEEGGSTQYF. V and J are TRBV29-1 and TRBJ2-5; 7 nucleotides agree with TRBD2. CDR1 SQVTM and CDR2 ANQGSEA come from the germline V gene. Germline trimming cut 0 bases from V and 7 bases from J; bases unmatched to any gene: 2. The CDR3 is 12 amino acids. The full variable domain, completed using reference TRBV29-1 and TRBJ2-5, is SAVISQKPSRDICQRGTSLTIQCQVDSQVTMMFWYRQQPGQSLTLIATANQGSEATYESGFVIDKFPISRPNLTFSTLTVSNMSPEDSSIYLCSVEEGGSTQYFGPGTRLLVL.

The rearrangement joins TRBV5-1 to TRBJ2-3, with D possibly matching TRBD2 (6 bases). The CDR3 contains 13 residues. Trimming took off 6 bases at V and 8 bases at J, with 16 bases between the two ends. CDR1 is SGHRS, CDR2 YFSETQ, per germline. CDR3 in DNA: TGCGCCAGCAAGATATGGGGGGAAGCTACGCAGTATTTT. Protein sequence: CASKIWGEATQYF.

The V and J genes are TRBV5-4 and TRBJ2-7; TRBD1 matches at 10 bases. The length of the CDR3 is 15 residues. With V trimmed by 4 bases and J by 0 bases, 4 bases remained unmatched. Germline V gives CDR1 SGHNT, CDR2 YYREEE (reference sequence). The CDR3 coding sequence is TGTGCCAGCAGCCAGACAGGGGGCAACTCCTACGAGCAGTACTTC. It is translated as CASSQTGGNSYEQYF.

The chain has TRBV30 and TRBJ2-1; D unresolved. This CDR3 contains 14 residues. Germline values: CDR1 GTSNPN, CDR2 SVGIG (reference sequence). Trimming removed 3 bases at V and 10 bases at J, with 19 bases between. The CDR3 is CAWSSLLETVEQFF. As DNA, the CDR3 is TGTGCCTGGAGCTCCCTATTAGAAACAGTCGAGCAGTTCTTC.

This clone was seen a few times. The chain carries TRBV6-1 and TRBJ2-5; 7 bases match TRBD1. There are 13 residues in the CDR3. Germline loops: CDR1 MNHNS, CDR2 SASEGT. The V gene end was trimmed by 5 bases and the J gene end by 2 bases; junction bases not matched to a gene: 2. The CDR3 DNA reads TGTGCCAGCAGTTGGGGACAGCAAGAGACCCAGTACTTC. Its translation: CASSWGQQETQYF.

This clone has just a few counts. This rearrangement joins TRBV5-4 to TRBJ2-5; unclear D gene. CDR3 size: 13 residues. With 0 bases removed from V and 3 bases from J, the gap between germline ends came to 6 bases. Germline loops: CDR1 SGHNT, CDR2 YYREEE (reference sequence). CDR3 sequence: CASSLDTKETQYF. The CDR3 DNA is TGTGCCAGCAGCTTGGACACCAAAGAGACCCAGTACTTC.

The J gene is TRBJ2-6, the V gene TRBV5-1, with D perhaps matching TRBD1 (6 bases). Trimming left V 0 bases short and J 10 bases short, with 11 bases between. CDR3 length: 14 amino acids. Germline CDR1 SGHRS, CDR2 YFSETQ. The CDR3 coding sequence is TGCGCCAGCAGCTTGGAACAGGGTTGGAACGTCCTGACTTTC. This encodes CASSLEQGWNVLTF.

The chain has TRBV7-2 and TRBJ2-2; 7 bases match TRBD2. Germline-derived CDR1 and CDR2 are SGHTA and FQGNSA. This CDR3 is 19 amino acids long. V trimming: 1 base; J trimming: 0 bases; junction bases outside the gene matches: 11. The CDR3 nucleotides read TGTGCCAGCAGCTTAGAGTATGGGCTAGCGGAAGCGAACACCGGGGAGCTGTTTTTT. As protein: CASSLEYGLAEANTGELFF.

The CDR3 here is CASSQFFRDETQYF. CDR3 in DNA: TGTGCCAGCAGCCAATTTTTCAGGGATGAGACCCAGTACTTC. J is TRBJ2-5 and V is TRBV14; perhaps TRBD1 as D (5 bases). Looked up from germline, CDR1 is SGHDN and CDR2 is FVKESK. V was clipped by 2 bases and J by 5 bases, with 12 bases between them. This CDR3 contains 14 residues.

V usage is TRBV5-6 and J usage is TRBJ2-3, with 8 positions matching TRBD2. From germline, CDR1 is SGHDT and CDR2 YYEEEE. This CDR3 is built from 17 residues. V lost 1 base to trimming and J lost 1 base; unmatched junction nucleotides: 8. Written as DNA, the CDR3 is TGTGCCAGCAGCTTGCCCCCCCTCGGGAGGGGCACAGATACGCAGTATTTT. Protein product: CASSLPPLGRGTDTQYF.

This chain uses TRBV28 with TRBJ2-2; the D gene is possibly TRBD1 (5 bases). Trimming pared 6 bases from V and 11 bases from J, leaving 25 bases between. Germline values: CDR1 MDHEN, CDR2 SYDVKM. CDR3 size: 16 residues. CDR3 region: CASRDDRHSLTLELFF. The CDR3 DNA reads TGTGCCAGCAGGGACGACAGACATAGCCTTACTTTAGAGCTGTTTTTT.

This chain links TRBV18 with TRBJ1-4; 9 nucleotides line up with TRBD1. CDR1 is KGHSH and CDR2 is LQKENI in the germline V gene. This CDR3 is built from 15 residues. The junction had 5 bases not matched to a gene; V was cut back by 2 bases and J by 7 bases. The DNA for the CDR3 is TGTGCCAGCTCACCAGCGGGACAGGGTGGTGAAAAACTGTTTTTT. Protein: CASSPAGQGGEKLFF.

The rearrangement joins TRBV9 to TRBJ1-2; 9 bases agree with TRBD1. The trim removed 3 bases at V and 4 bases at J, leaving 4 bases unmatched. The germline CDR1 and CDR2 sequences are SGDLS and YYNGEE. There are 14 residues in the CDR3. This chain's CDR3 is CASSEDRGLYGYTF. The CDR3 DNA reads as TGTGCCAGCAGCGAGGACAGGGGCCTCTATGGCTACACCTTC. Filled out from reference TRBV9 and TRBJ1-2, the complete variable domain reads DSGVTQTPKHLITATGQRVTLRCSPRSGDLSVYWYQQSLDQGLQFLIQYYNGEERAKGNILERFSAQQFPDLHSELNLSSLELGDSALYFCASSEDRGLYGYTFGSGTRLTVV.

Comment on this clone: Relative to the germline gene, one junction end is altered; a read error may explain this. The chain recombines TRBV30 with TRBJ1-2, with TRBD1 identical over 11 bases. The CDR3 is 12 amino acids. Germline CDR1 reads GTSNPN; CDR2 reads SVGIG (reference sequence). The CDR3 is CAGQGALYGYTF. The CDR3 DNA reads TGCGCCGGACAGGGGGCCCTATATGGCTACACCTTC.